This T cell receptor (beta chain) is from a study of blood T cell repertoires in COVID-19. Recruitment covered over 20 US areas and drew participants whose ages spanned about 18 to 90 years. V was pared by 8 bases and J by 5 bases, with 13 bases between. Germline V gives CDR1 MNHEY, CDR2 SMNVEV (reference sequence). The CDR3 is made up of 14 amino acids. This table comes from immunoSEQ multiplex PCR, and its TCRdb copy is limited to in-frame clones, with some not included. This table has a few hundred thousand clones, approximately 83% appearing once. Sequences were obtained from PBMCs or T cells enriched from blood (not recorded which). This TCR came from a woman between 45 and 60 years old who had recovered from COVID-19. This chain connects TRBV27 to TRBJ1-6, with unresolved D. CDR3 region: CASRWTGNNSPLHF. CDR3 nucleotide sequence: TGTGCCAGCCGCTGGACGGGAAATAATTCACCCCTCCACTTT.